This T cell receptor (beta chain) was profiled in a study of identical twins. Overall study findings and caveats: These conclusions were based on statistical analysis (cross-sectional, not following the same donors).

MiXCR, run by TCRdb on the 5' RACE reads, gives a single entry per CDR3 protein. The sample has approximately 630,000 distinct CDR3 sequences, around 7.4% seen once. The V end was cut by 5 bases, the J end by 3 bases, with 17 bases between. This CDR3 comprises 16 residues. On this clonotype: Its antigen remains unknown.

Separately, the same data were catalogued under a study of yellow fever vaccine responses in identical twins.

The receptor comes from a young woman in good health. Sequenced sample: PBMCs. J is TRBJ1-5 and V is TRBV12-3 or TRBV12-4; maybe TRBD1 (5 bases). Here the CDR3 reads CASSLRLGGNNQPQHF. The CDR3 DNA follows: TGTGCCAGCAGTCTTAGGTTGGGGGGGAACAATCAGCCCCAGCATTTT.